This entry is about one T cell receptor (beta chain). This specimen belongs to a study of T cells after somatic rescue of genetic block. Assay: immunoSEQ multiplex PCR; the TCRdb copy retains only in-frame clones and omits some. The sample lists 80,000 to 90,000 clones, over 80% occurring once. Germline V gene data show CDR1 as MDHEN and CDR2 as SYDVKM. V shed 6 bases and J shed 2 bases, with 17 bases lying between them. The CDR3 consists of 15 residues. The chain has TRBV28 and TRBJ2-7; a weak D match, TRBD2 (6 bases). Material for sequencing was peripheral blood mononuclear cells (PBMCs). The sequence derives from a woman between 18 and 29 years old. The CDR3, as DNA: TGTGCCAGCAGCCCCCCGGGACTTGCTCCCTACGAGCAGTACTTC. This encodes CASSPPGLAPYEQYF.